The 3 T cell receptor beta chains given below trace back to one sample, sequenced in a study of OX40 agonist ivuxolimab in advanced cancers. Libraries were prepared by immunoSEQ multiplex PCR; TCRdb keeps only in-frame clonotypes and omits some of them. The sample includes some 45,000 clones, 70% to 90% of them seen just once. The sequenced sample was CD4+ or CD8+ T cells sorted from blood, obtained in a trial of the OX40 agonist ivuxolimab. Receptors were obtained from an adult with an advanced solid tumor such as melanoma, head and neck, liver or kidney cancer.

The DNA for the CDR3 is TGTGCCAGCAGTCCCCCGGCGGGGTTGGAGACCCAGTACTTC. It specifies CASSPPAGLETQYF. The V and J genes are TRBV28 and TRBJ2-5, with D possibly matching TRBD2 (6 bases). V was clipped by 5 bases and J by 5 bases, with 15 bases between them. The germline V gene has CDR1 MDHEN and CDR2 SYDVKM. The CDR3 loop spans 14 amino acids. Using reference TRBV28 and TRBJ2-5 for the parts outside the CDR3, the full variable domain is DVKVTQSSRYLVKRTGEKVFLECVQDMDHENMFWYRQDPGLGLRLIYFSYDVKMKEKGDIPEGYSVSREKKERFSLILESASTNQTSMYLCASSPPAGLETQYFGPGTRLLVL.

The chain combines TRBV5-4 with TRBJ2-7; D may be TRBD1 (7 bases). Looked up from germline, CDR1 is SGHNT and CDR2 is YYREEE (reference sequence). Trimming pared 2 bases from V and 7 bases from J, leaving 13 bases between. The CDR3 has 13 amino acids. CDR3 nucleotides: TGTGCCAGCAGCTTACGACAGGGAGGAGAGCAGTACTTC. Translating it yields CASSLRQGGEQYF.

The chain carries TRBV7-2 and TRBJ2-2, with 7 bases aligning to TRBD2. This CDR3 has 16 residues. V lost 4 bases and J lost 1; bases outside the gene matches: 6. Germline V gene data show CDR1 as SGHTA and CDR2 as FQGNSA. CDR3 sequence: CASSSRLAGNTGELFF. CDR3 coding DNA: TGTGCCAGCAGCTCCCGACTAGCAGGGAACACCGGGGAGCTGTTTTTT.